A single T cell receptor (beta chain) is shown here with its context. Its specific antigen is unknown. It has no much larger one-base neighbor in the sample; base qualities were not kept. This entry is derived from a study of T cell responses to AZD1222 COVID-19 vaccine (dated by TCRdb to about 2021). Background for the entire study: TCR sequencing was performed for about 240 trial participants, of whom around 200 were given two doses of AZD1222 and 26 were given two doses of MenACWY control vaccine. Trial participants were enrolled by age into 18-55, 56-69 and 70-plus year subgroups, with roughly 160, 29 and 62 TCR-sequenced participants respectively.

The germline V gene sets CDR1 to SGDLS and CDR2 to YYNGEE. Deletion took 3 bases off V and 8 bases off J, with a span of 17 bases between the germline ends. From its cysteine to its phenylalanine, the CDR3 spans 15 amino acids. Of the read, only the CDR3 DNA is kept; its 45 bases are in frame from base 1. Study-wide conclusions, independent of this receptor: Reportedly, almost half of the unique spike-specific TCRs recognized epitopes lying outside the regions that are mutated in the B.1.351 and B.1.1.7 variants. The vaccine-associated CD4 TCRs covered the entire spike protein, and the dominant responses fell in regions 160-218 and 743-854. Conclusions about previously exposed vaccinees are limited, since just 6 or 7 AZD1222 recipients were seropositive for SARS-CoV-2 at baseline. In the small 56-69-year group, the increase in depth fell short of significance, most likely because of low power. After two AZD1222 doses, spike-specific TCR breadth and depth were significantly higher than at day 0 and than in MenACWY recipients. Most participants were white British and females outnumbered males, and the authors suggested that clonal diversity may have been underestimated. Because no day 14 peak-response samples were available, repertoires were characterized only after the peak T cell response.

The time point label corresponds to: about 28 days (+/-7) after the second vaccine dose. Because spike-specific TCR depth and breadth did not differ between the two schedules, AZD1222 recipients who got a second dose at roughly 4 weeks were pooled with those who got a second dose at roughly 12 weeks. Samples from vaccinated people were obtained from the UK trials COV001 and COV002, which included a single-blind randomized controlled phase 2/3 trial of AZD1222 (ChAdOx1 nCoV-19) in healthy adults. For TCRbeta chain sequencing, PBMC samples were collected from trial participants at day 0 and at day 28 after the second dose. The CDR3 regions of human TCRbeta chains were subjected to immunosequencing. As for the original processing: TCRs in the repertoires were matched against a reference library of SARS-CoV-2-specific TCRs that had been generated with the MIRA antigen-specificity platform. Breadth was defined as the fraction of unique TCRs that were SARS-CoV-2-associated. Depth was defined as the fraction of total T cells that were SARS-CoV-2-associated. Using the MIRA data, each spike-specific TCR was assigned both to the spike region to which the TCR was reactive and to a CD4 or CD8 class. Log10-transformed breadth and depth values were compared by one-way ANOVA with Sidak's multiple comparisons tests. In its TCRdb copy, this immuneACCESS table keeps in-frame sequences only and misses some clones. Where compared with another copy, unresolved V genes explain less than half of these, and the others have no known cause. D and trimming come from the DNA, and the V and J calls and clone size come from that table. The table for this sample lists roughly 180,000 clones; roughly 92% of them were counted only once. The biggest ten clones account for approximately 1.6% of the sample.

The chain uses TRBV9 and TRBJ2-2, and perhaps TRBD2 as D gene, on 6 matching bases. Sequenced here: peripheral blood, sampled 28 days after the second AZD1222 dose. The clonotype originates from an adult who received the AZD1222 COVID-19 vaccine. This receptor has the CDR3 CASSARLEGVGELFF. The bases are TGTGCCAGCAGCGCTCGACTAGAAGGTGTGGGGGAGCTGTTTTTT.